This T cell receptor (beta chain) derives from a study of cytomegalovirus exposure and HLA in healthy donors. Overall study: Of the donors genotyped, about 410 in all, about 80% fell in the Caucasian-associated ancestry cluster. Overall study results and limits: Among TCR beta chains, those listed as cytomegalovirus-associated numbered approximately 150. HLA allele associations emerged for roughly 17,000 TCR beta sequences in a later analysis, at 0.05 false discovery rate.

Concerning this clone itself: Its target is unknown.

Germline V gene data show CDR1 as MNHEY and CDR2 as SMNVEV (reference sequence). The CDR3 has 15 residues. Trimming cost V 5 bases and J 4 bases, with 15 bases left between them. The PCR contained 60 Vbeta and 13 Jbeta primers. Authors' methods: Counted up in a later analysis, unique TCR beta chains came to approximately 83 million, with around 10 million shared. TCRdb's table, derived via immunoSEQ multiplex PCR, lists solely in-frame clones and lacks some. V and J calls and clone size are as listed in that table; D and trimming were resolved from the DNA. The sample gives fewer than 150,000 clones, over 70% of which show up once; about 5% is in the top ten.

Sequencing was performed on PBMCs. This clonotype was obtained from a male donor in good health and CMV-seronegative. The rearrangement joins TRBV27 to TRBJ1-5; D ambiguous. The CDR3 DNA is TGTGCCAGCAGTATTGGACTGTTTGGAAATCAGCCCCAGCATTTT. It encodes CASSIGLFGNQPQHF.